This T cell receptor beta chain was recorded in a study of shared clonotypes between healthy human individuals. It was at deep level that the assay was run. Genomic DNA from each subset was divided evenly over several immunoSEQ plates. Sequencing used immunoSEQ multiplex PCR; TCRdb keeps in-frame clones, though not all of them. The repertoire holds under 350,000 clones, with roughly 87% as singletons. All the donors were Caucasian adults who lived in Nashville, Tennessee. CD8 memory was a combination that joined CD45RO+ cells with CCR7-negative CD45RA+ TemRA cells. Looked up from germline, CDR1 is MNHNY and CDR2 is SVGAGI (reference sequence). The V gene lost 1 base and the J gene lost 1 base, with 10 bases spanning the gap. The CDR3 has 15 residues.

The chain links TRBV6-6 to TRBJ1-2; a weak D match, TRBD1 (5 bases). The TCR comes from a man younger than 30 in good health. The sample was memory CD8+ T cells sorted from blood. Subset here: CD45RO+ cells pooled with CCR7-negative TemRA cells. The CDR3 protein is CASSYWGSYNYGYTF. CDR3 coding DNA: TGTGCCAGCAGTTACTGGGGCAGTTATAACTATGGCTACACCTTC.